The rows below give T cell receptor beta chains drawn from one sample of a study of blood T cell repertoires in COVID-19. Clones were sequenced by immunoSEQ multiplex PCR, and TCRdb holds only the in-frame ones, with some missing. The sample contains around 250,000 clones, 70% to 90% of which appear only once. The sample consisted of peripheral blood. All receptors derive from a woman in her thirties with active or convalescent COVID-19. Both conserved end residues are part of each CDR3. The D gene is left open where the match is weak.

D: NA
V: TRBV20-1
CDR3: CSASPGTLNTEAFF

D: NA
V: TRBV21-1
CDR3: CASSHRDRGCEQYF

D: TRBD2
V: TRBV2
CDR3: CASRSGGADEQFF

D: NA
V: TRBV2
CDR3: CASSAARVNNSPLHF

D: TRBD2
V: TRBV3-1/TRBV3-2
CDR3: CASSQRLAGGTQTYEQYF

D: NA
V: TRBV28
CDR3: CASSPGAGGYYNSPLHF

D: TRBD1
V: TRBV5-6
CDR3: CASSGTGLSQETQYF

D: NA
V: TRBV11-2
CDR3: CASSLARGSPQHF

D: NA
V: TRBV5-1
CDR3: CASSAQPDYEQYF

D: TRBD1
V: TRBV7-9
CDR3: CASSPRDRGSEQYF

D: TRBD1
V: TRBV24-1
CDR3: CATSEGQGSRNEQFF

D: TRBD2
V: TRBV6-6
CDR3: CASRRTSGVNEQFF

D: NA
V: TRBV7-2
CDR3: CASSSVDEQFF

D: NA
V: TRBV25-1
CDR3: CASSEYFIQETQYF

D: TRBD2
V: TRBV14
CDR3: CASSRSEPGLAPDTQYF

D: NA
V: TRBV24-1
CDR3: CATSDPRGLGNEQFF

D: NA
V: TRBV4-1
CDR3: CASSQTQGLLYEQYF